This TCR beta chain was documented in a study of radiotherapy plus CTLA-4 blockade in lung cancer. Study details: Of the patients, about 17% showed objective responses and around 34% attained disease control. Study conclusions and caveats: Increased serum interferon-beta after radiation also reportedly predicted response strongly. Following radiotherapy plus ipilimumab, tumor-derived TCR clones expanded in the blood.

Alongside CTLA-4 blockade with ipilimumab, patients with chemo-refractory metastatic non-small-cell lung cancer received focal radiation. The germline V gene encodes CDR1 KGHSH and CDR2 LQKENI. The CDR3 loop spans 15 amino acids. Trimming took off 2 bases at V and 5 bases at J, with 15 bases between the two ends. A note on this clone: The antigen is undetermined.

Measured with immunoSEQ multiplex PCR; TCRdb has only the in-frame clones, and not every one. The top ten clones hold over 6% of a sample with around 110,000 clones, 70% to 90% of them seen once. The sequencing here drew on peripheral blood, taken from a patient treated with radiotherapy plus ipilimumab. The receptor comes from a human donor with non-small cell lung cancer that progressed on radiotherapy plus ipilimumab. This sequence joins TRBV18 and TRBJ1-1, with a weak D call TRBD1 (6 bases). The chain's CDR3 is CASSPNRDVWTEAFF. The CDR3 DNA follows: TGTGCCAGCTCACCAAACAGGGACGTTTGGACTGAAGCTTTCTTT.